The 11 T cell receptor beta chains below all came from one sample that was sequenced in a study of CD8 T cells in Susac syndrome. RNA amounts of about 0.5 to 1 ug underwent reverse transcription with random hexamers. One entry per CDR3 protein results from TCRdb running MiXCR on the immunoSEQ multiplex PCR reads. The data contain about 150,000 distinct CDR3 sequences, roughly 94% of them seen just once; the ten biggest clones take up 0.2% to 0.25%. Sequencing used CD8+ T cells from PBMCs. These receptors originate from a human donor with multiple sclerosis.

CDR3 sequence reads: CASSQDHRAFF. The DNA of the CDR3 is TGTGCCAGCAGCCAAGACCACAGAGCTTTCTTT. This chain uses TRBV14 with TRBJ1-1; unclear D gene. Per the germline V gene, CDR1 is SGHDN and CDR2 is FVKESK. Between the trimmed V and J ends, which lost 0 bases and 10 bases, there was a span of 6 bases. The CDR3 spans 11 residues. Together with reference TRBV14 and TRBJ1-1, the CDR3 gives the full variable domain: EAGVTQFPSHSVIEKGQTVTLRCDPISGHDNLYWYRRVMGKEIKFLLHFVKESKQDESGMPNNRFLAERTGGTYSTLKVQPAELEDSGVYFCASSQDHRAFFGQGTRLTVV.

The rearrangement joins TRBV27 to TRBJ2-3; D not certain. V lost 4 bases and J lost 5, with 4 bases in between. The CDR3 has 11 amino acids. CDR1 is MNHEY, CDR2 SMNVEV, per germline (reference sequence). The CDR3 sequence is CASSYGDTQYF. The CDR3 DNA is TGTGCCAGCAGTTATGGAGATACGCAGTATTTT.

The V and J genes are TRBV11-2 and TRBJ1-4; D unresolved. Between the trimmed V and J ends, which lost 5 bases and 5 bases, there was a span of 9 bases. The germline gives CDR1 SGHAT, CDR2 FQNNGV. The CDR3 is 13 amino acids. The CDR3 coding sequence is TGTGCCAGCAGCCCCCGACGGAATGAAAAACTGTTTTTT. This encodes CASSPRRNEKLFF.

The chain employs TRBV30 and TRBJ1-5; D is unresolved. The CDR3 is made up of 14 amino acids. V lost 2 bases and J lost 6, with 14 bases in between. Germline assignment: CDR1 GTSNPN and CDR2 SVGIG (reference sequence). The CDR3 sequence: CAWSTSSRRQPQHF. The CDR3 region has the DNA TGTGCCTGGAGTACCTCATCCAGGCGTCAGCCCCAGCATTTT.

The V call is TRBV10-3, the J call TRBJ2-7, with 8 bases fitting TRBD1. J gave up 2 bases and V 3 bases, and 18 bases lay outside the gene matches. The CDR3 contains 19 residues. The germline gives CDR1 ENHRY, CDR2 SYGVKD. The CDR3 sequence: CAISDPTGSGQEMPYEQYF. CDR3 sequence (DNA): TGTGCCATCAGTGACCCGACGGGTTCGGGACAGGAGATGCCCTACGAGCAGTACTTC.

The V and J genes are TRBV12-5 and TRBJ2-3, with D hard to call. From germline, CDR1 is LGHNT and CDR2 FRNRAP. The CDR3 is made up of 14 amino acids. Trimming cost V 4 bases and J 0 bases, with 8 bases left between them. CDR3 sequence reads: CASGSFDSTDTQYF. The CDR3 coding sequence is TGTGCTAGTGGTTCGTTCGACAGCACAGATACGCAGTATTTT.

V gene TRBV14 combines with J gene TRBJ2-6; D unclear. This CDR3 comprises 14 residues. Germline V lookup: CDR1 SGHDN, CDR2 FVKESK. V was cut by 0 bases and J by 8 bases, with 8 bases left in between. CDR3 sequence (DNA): TGTGCCAGCAGCCAAGAAAGGGTTACCAACGTCCTGACTTTC. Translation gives CASSQERVTNVLTF.

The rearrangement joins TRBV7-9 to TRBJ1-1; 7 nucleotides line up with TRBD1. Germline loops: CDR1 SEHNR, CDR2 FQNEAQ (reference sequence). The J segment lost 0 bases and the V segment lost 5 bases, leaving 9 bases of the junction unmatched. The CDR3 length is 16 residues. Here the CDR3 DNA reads TGTGCCAGCAGCCCCGATTGGGACAGCATGAACACTGAAGCTTTCTTT. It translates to CASSPDWDSMNTEAFF.

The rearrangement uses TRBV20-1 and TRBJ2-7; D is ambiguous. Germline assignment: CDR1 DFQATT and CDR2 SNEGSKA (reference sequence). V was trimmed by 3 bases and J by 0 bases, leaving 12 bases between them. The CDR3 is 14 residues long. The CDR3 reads CSASLLGISYEQYF. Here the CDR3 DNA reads TGCAGTGCTAGCCTACTGGGGATCTCCTACGAGCAGTACTTC.

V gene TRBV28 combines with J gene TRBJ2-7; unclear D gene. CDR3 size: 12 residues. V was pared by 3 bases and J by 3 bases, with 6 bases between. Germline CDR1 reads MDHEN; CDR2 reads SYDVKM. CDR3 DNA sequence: TGTGCCAGCAGTTTCCCTGGCTACGAGCAGTACTTC. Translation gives CASSFPGYEQYF.

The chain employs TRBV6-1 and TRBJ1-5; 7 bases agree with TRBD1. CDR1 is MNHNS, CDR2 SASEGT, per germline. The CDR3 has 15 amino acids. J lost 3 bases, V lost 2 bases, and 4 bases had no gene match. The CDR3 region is CASSEMGQTNQPQHF. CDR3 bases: TGTGCCAGCAGTGAAATGGGACAGACCAATCAGCCCCAGCATTTT.